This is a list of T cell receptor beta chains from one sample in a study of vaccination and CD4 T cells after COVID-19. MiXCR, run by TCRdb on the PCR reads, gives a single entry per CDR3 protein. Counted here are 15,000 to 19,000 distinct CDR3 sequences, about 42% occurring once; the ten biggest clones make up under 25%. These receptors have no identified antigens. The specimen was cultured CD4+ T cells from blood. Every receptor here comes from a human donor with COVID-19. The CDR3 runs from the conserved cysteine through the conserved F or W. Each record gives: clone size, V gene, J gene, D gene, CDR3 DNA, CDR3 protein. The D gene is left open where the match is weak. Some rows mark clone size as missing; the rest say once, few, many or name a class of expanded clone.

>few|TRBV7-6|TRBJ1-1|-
TGTGCCAGCAGCCCCCGCCTGGGCAGGGATACTGAAGCTTTCTTT
CASSPRLGRDTEAFF
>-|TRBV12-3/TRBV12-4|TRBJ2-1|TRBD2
TGTGCCAGCAGGTGGACTAGCGGGGGCCTCAATGAGCAGTTCTTC
CASRWTSGGLNEQFF
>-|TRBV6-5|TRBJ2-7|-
TGTGCCAGCAGTTATTCGACAGGAACCTTATCCTACGAGCAGTACTTC
CASSYSTGTLSYEQYF
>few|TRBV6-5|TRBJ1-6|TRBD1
TGTGCCAGCAGTTACTCCCGGGACAGGGGGCGTCATTCACCCCTCCACTTT
CASSYSRDRGRHSPLHF
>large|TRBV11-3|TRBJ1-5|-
TGTGCCAGCAGCTTAGGACATTCCAATCAGCCCCAGCATTTT
CASSLGHSNQPQHF
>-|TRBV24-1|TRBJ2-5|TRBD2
TGTGCCACCAGTGCCGAAGGGAGGGTTGGAGAGACCCAGCACTTC
CATSAEGRVGETQHF
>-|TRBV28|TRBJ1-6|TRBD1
TGTGCCAGCCTGCTGGGACAGGGGAGGTCACCCCTCCACTTT
CASLLGQGRSPLHF
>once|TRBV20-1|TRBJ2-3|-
TGCAGTGCTAGAAGGACTATGAACACAGATACGCAGTATTTT
CSARRTMNTDTQYF
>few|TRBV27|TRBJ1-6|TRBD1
TGTGCCAGCAGTCTAGGACAGGTCCGGGGACCCCTCCACTTT
CASSLGQVRGPLHF
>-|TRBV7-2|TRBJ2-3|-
TGTGCCAGCAGCTTAGCGCTGTTAGTCCCAGATACGCAGTATTTT
CASSLALLVPDTQYF
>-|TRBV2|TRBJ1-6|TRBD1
TGTGCCAGCAGTGAAGGACTGACAGGGCGACCCCCAGGCTCACCCCTCCACTTT
CASSEGLTGRPPGSPLHF
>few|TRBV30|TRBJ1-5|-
TGTGCCTGGAGTAGGCTGAATAGCAATCAGCCCCAGCATTTT
CAWSRLNSNQPQHF
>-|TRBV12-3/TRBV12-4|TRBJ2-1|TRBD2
TGTGCCAGCAGTTTACGGCGGGGGGGCAATGAGCAGTTCTTC
CASSLRRGGNEQFF
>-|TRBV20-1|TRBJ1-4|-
TGCAGTGCTAGAGAACAGGGCTTTAGAGAAAAACTGTTTTTT
CSAREQGFREKLFF
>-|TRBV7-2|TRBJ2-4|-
TGTGCCAGCAGCTCCCTTTGGGGGGACGCTGAGTACTTC
CASSSLWGDAEYF
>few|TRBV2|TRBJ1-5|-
TGTGCCAGCAGGGGGCCTAGCAATCAGCCCCAGCATTTT
CASRGPSNQPQHF
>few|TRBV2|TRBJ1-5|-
TGTGCCAGCAGTGAAGCGACGGGTGGGAATCAGCCCCAGCATTTT
CASSEATGGNQPQHF
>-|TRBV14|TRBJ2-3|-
TGTGCCAGCAGCCCCCTGGGGCGGAGCACAGATACGCAGTATTTT
CASSPLGRSTDTQYF
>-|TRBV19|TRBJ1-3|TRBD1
TGTGCCAGTAGTATAGGTTGGGACAGGACTCACACCATATATTTT
CASSIGWDRTHTIYF
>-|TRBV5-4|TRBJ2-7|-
TGTGCCAGCAGCTTGCAGGGAACCTACGAGCAGTACTTC
CASSLQGTYEQYF
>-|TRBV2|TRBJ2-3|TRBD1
TGTGCCAGCAGCCTACAGGGGTTCACAGATACGCAGTATTTT
CASSLQGFTDTQYF
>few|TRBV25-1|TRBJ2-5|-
TGTGCCAGCAGTTACGGGGGAGAGACCCAGTACTTC
CASSYGGETQYF
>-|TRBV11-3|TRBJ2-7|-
TGTGCCAGCAGCTTAACCCCGGGCTACGAGCAGTACTTC
CASSLTPGYEQYF
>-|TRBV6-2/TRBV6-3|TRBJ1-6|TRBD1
TGTGCCAGCAGTTACCAGTCGGGACAGGGGCCCTCACCCCTCCACTTT
CASSYQSGQGPSPLHF